The 2 T cell receptor beta chains below all came from one sample that was sequenced in a study of vaccination and CD4 T cells after COVID-19. Antigens of these TCRs are unknown. The Oncomine TCR Beta short-read assay generated sequence data from the DNA of cultured CD4+ T cells. TCRdb used MiXCR to reprocess the PCR reads, holding one entry per CDR3 protein. The data show 14,000 or so distinct CDR3 sequences, 29% seen once. Stated treatment: approximately 9-day PBMC culture with coronavirus spike peptide pools or control peptides (ViraFEST assay). The sequenced sample was CD4+ T cells from blood, cultured in vitro, obtained before SARS-CoV-2 vaccination. All receptors derive from a human donor who received a COVID-19 vaccine.

The rearrangement links TRBV19 to TRBJ1-6; 7 bases align to TRBD1. CDR3 length equals 15 residues. Germline loops: CDR1 LNHDA, CDR2 SQIVND (reference sequence). V lost 4 bases to trimming and J lost 7 bases; unmatched junction nucleotides: 7. CDR3: CASSKLRDSNSPLHF. The DNA of the CDR3 is TGTGCCAGTAGTAAACTCCGGGACAGCAATTCACCCCTCCACTTT.

This clonotype was seen a few times. The CDR3 sequence is CASSPEPSGTAYGYTF. CDR3 sequence (DNA): TGTGCCAGCAGCCCGGAACCTTCCGGGACAGCCTATGGCTACACCTTC. This chain joins TRBV7-9 and TRBJ1-2; 7 positions agree with TRBD1. The ends lost 5 bases at V and 4 bases at J; junction bases unmatched: 13. CDR3 size: 16 residues. Germline CDR1 and CDR2: SEHNR and FQNEAQ (reference sequence). Complete variable domain (other parts from reference TRBV7-9 and TRBJ1-2): DTGVSQNPRHKITKRGQNVTFRCDPISEHNRLYWYRQTLGQGPEFLTYFQNEAQLEKSRLLSDRFSAERPKGSFSTLEIQRTEQGDSAMYLCASSPEPSGTAYGYTFGSGTRLTVV.